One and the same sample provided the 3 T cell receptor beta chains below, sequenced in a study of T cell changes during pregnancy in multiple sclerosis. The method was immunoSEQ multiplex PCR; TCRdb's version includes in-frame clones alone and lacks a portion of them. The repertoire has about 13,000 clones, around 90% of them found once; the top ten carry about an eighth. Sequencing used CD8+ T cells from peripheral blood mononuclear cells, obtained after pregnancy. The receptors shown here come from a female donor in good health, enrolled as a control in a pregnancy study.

The CDR3 is CASKTSGKVTDTQYF. The CDR3 bases are TGTGCCAGTAAAACTAGCGGGAAAGTAACAGATACGCAGTATTTT. This chain uses TRBV19 with TRBJ2-3, with 10 bases aligning to TRBD2. CDR1 is LNHDA and CDR2 is SQIVND in the germline V gene (reference sequence). This CDR3 is 15 amino acids long. With V trimmed by 7 bases and J by 3 bases, 7 bases remained unmatched.

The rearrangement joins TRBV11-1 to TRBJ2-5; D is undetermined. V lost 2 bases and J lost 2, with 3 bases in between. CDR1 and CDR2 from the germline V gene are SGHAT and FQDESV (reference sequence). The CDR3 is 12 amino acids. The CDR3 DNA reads TGTGCCAGCAGCTTACGGCAAGAGACCCAGTACTTC. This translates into CASSLRQETQYF.

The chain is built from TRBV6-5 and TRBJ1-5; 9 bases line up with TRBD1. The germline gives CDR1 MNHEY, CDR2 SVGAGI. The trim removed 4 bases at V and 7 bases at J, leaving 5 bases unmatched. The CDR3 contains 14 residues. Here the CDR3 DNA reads TGTGCCAGCAGTTGGACAGGGGAGGACCAGCCCCAGCATTTT. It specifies CASSWTGEDQPQHF.